This is a list of T cell receptor beta chains from one sample in a study of blood T cells in healthy people across ages. TCRdb processed the 5' RACE reads anew with MiXCR; each CDR3 protein has one entry. Seen here are about 1.7 million distinct CDR3 sequences, roughly 30% observed once, and the top ten hold roughly 8%. Sequenced: blood. Source of these receptors: a woman aged 25 to 39 in good health. CDR3s include the opening cysteine and the closing phenylalanine or tryptophan. D genes are given only for firm matches. Clone size is not always given. Where it is, it says once, few, many or a class for expanded clones.

V gene	J gene	D gene	clone size	CDR3 protein	CDR3 DNA
TRBV12-3/TRBV12-4	TRBJ1-5	.	.	CASSLAHGQGDNQPQHF	TGTGCCAGCAGTTTAGCGCATGGTCAGGGAGATAATCAGCCCCAGCATTTT
TRBV20-1	TRBJ2-1	.	few	CSTGTPYNEQFF	TGCAGTACCGGGACACCTTACAATGAGCAGTTCTTC
TRBV5-1	TRBJ2-1	TRBD2	few	CASSPTGLALANEQFF	TGCGCCAGCAGCCCCACCGGACTAGCCCTCGCCAATGAGCAGTTCTTC
TRBV5-8	TRBJ2-3	.	.	CASSLIAGTDTQYF	TGTGCCAGCAGCCTGATAGCGGGCACAGATACGCAGTATTTT
TRBV20-1	TRBJ1-2	.	many	CSVGVTNYGYTF	TGCAGTGTCGGAGTGACTAACTATGGCTACACCTTC
TRBV9	TRBJ2-3	.	.	CASSVAGGVLTDTQYF	TGTGCCAGCAGCGTAGCTGGCGGGGTCCTCACAGATACGCAGTATTTT
TRBV5-1	TRBJ2-5	.	.	CASSSNGARETQYF	TGCGCCAGCAGCTCCAACGGGGCCCGAGAGACCCAGTACTTC
TRBV20-1	TRBJ2-4	TRBD1	.	CSARRTGGPKTLAKNIQYF	TGCAGTGCTAGGAGGACAGGGGGCCCAAAAACACTAGCCAAAAACATTCAGTACTTC
TRBV27	TRBJ2-6	TRBD2	.	CASSLGLAGATSGANVLTF	TGTGCCAGCAGTTTGGGACTAGCGGGAGCCACCTCTGGGGCCAACGTCCTGACTTTC
TRBV11-2	TRBJ2-5	TRBD2	.	CASSRLAGVVRNEQYF	TGTGCCAGCAGCCGACTAGCGGGAGTTGTACGGAATGAGCAGTACTTC
TRBV11-2	TRBJ2-4	.	.	CASSPRLVRVNIQYF	TGTGCCAGCAGCCCCCGACTAGTTCGAGTAAACATTCAGTACTTC
TRBV27	TRBJ2-7	.	.	CASRATGKIYEQYF	TGTGCCAGCAGGGCAACAGGGAAGATCTACGAGCAGTACTTC
TRBV11-2	TRBJ2-1	.	.	CASSSPGPFNEQFF	TGTGCCAGCAGCTCGCCGGGACCCTTCAATGAGCAGTTCTTC
TRBV5-1	TRBJ2-3	.	few	CASSPSTAVTDTQYF	TGCGCCAGCAGCCCCTCTACAGCAGTCACAGATACGCAGTATTTT
TRBV11-3	TRBJ2-5	.	.	CASRGRVRETQYF	TGTGCCAGCAGAGGAAGGGTCCGCGAGACCCAGTACTTC
TRBV27	TRBJ2-5	.	.	CASSDWAQETQYF	TGTGCCAGCTCCGATTGGGCCCAAGAGACCCAGTACTTC
TRBV29-1	TRBJ2-6	.	many	CSVDDPGASGANVLTF	TGCAGCGTTGATGATCCAGGGGCCTCTGGGGCCAACGTCCTGACTTTC
TRBV6-6	TRBJ1-5	.	few	CASTSTGPRNQPQHF	TGTGCCAGCACCTCGACTGGCCCTAGGAATCAGCCCCAGCATTTT
TRBV28	TRBJ2-7	.	.	CASSTRRGSFEQYF	TGTGCCAGCAGCACCCGCCGGGGGTCCTTCGAGCAGTACTTC
TRBV3-1	TRBJ2-7	TRBD2	few	CASSPLGLEGSYEQYF	TGTGCCAGCAGCCCCTTAGGACTAGAGGGTTCCTACGAGCAGTACTTC
TRBV5-1	TRBJ2-3	TRBD2	.	CASRLAGVTDTQYF	TGCGCCAGCAGACTAGCGGGAGTCACAGATACGCAGTATTTT
TRBV6-5	TRBJ2-1	TRBD2	many	CASRATGTINEQFF	TGTGCCAGCAGAGCCACCGGGACTATAAACGAGCAGTTCTTC
TRBV6-6	TRBJ2-2	.	few	CASSTSFGAGELFF	TGTGCCAGCAGTACCTCATTTGGGGCCGGGGAGCTGTTTTTT
TRBV24-1	TRBJ1-2	.	few	CATSSAGQNYGYTF	TGTGCCACCAGTTCAGCAGGACAGAACTATGGCTACACCTTC